This TCR beta chain was identified in a study of post-analysis software for immune sequencing data. About the study: Secondary progressive, relapsing-remitting and progressive-relapsing multiple sclerosis were among the included disease courses.

The germline V and J ends were trimmed by 4 bases and 2 bases, with 9 bases remaining between them. CDR3 length equals 12 residues. Germline V CDR1 and CDR2: DFQATT, SNEGSKA (reference sequence). About this clonotype: Its antigen is not known.

Prepared TCR beta cDNA libraries contained unique molecular identifiers. MiXCR, run by TCRdb on the PCR reads, gives a single entry per CDR3 protein. The sample has around 700,000 distinct CDR3 sequences; 59% are singletons. Study results and limitations: The study found significantly lower normalized Chao1 diversity in multiple sclerosis patients than in controls. TRBV5-6, TRBV5-1 and TRBV20-1 belonged to a set of roughly 5 TRBV segments that were more frequent in patients than controls. Batch-mates among the samples co-clustered strongly by F measure.

This chain links TRBV20-1 with TRBJ2-7, with D hard to call. Sequencing was performed on blood. The source is a girl aged 2 to 10 with multiple sclerosis. The CDR3 DNA reads TGCAGTGCTAAAGGCAGAGCCTACGAGCAGTACTTC. It is translated as CSAKGRAYEQYF.